The 2 T cell receptor beta chains in this list originate from one sample, sequenced in a study of blood T cell repertoires in COVID-19. The data were produced by immunoSEQ multiplex PCR, yet TCRdb's version contains in-frame clones alone and is incomplete. The data hold roughly 90,000 clones, with 75% to 85% observed a single time. Sequences were obtained from peripheral blood. These receptors came from a woman aged 70-85 years with acute or convalescent COVID-19.

The chain couples TRBV5-1 to TRBJ2-2; perhaps TRBD1 as D (5 bases). Germline CDR1 and CDR2: SGHRS and YFSETQ. V was shortened by 0 bases and J by 6 bases, with 12 bases between the two germline ends. The CDR3 length is 15 residues. The CDR3 DNA reads as TGCGCCAGCAGCTTGGCGAAGGGGTGGGCCGGGGAGCTGTTTTTT. Amino acid sequence: CASSLAKGWAGELFF.

This clone was found a few times. The V call is TRBV6-5, the J call TRBJ1-3, with a tentative D call TRBD1 (5 bases). CDR1 MNHEY and CDR2 SVGAGI come from the germline V gene. This CDR3 is 16 amino acids long. The V end was cut by 4 bases, the J end by 0 bases, with 13 bases between. The CDR3 here is CASSLSRVSSGNTIYF. The CDR3 DNA reads TGTGCCAGCAGTTTAAGCAGGGTTAGCTCTGGAAACACCATATATTTT.